The next 32 T cell receptor beta chains were all read from a single sample in a study of response to subunit inactivated influenza vaccine. TCRdb called the RT-PCR reads again in MiXCR, with one record for every CDR3 protein. The sample includes 500,000 or so distinct CDR3 sequences, 11% of them seen just once. The sample in question was PBMCs from blood, obtained roughly 45 days after vaccination. These receptors were collected from a man aged 50 to 60 who received an inactivated influenza vaccine.

The chain combines TRBV6-1 with TRBJ2-3; D gene unclear. V lost 3 bases and J 3 bases, leaving 7 bases between the germline ends. The CDR3 has 13 residues. In germline, CDR1 is MNHNS, CDR2 SASEGT. This chain's CDR3 is CASSEVATDTQYF. The CDR3 nucleotides are TGTGCCAGCAGTGAGGTGGCTACAGATACGCAGTATTTT.

The chain carries TRBV20-1 and TRBJ2-2, with TRBD2 identical over 7 bases. Losses at the gene ends were 3 bases for V and 1 base for J; bases not matched to a gene: 8. Looked up from germline, CDR1 is DFQATT and CDR2 is SNEGSKA (reference sequence). The CDR3 runs to 16 residues. The CDR3 nucleotides are TGCAGTGCTAGGGGACTACTAGCGAGGAACACCGGGGAGCTGTTTTTT. Translating it yields CSARGLLARNTGELFF.

This clonotype was seen more than once but under ten times. The rearrangement joins TRBV5-4 to TRBJ2-2; the D gene is possibly TRBD1 (5 bases). The V gene's germline CDR1 is SGHNT and CDR2 YYREEE (reference sequence). The CDR3 has 12 residues. V shed 6 bases and J shed 7 bases, with 10 bases lying between them. CDR3 nucleotide sequence: TGTGCCAGCACCAGGCAGGGCGGGGAGCTGTTTTTT. This encodes CASTRQGGELFF.

This clonotype was seen many times. The CDR3 bases are TGTGCCACCAGTGATTTGTGGGACAGGGGCGGCGAGCAGTACTTC. It is translated as CATSDLWDRGGEQYF. V and J are TRBV24-1 and TRBJ2-7; 10 bases are a match to TRBD1. V lost 0 bases and J lost 6; bases outside the gene matches: 4. This CDR3 region has 15 residues. Germline lookup yields CDR1 KGHDR and CDR2 SFDVKD.

V usage is TRBV20-1 and J usage is TRBJ2-2, with TRBD1 as a possible D gene (6 bases). Per the germline V gene, CDR1 is DFQATT and CDR2 is SNEGSKA (reference sequence). V was clipped by 4 bases and J by 4 bases, with 10 bases between them. CDR3 size: 13 residues. The chain's CDR3 is CSATGEITGELFF. CDR3 nucleotide sequence: TGCAGTGCTACAGGGGAGATCACCGGGGAGCTGTTTTTT.

CDR3 residues: CSAPGTRPNEQFF. CDR3 sequence (DNA): TGCAGTGCTCCCGGGACGAGGCCCAATGAGCAGTTCTTC. The genes are TRBV20-1 and TRBJ2-1, with D perhaps matching TRBD1 or TRBD2 (5 bases each). The CDR3 covers 13 residues. V lost 5 bases and J lost 6, with 14 bases in between. Germline loops: CDR1 DFQATT, CDR2 SNEGSKA (reference sequence).

The chain uses TRBV4-1 and TRBJ2-5; TRBD1 or TRBD2 may be the D gene (6 bases each). Trimming pared 0 bases from V and 2 bases from J, leaving 19 bases between. Germline loops: CDR1 MGHRA, CDR2 YSYEKL. The CDR3 totals 18 residues. As DNA, the CDR3 is TGCGCCAGCAGCCAAGACCAATCGGGGGCCTCATATCAAGAGACCCAGTACTTC. Protein: CASSQDQSGASYQETQYF.

This clonotype was seen a handful of times. The rearrangement links TRBV4-3 to TRBJ2-2, with D perhaps matching TRBD2 (7 bases). CDR3 length: 17 residues. Trimming cost V 1 base and J 5 bases, with 17 bases left between them. Germline V CDR1 and CDR2: LGHNA, YSLEER. The CDR3 sequence: CASSQVGAGAGTGELFF. CDR3 nucleotide sequence: TGCGCCAGCAGCCAAGTCGGGGCGGGGGCCGGAACCGGGGAGCTGTTTTTT.

This clonotype was counted only a few times. The chain is built from TRBV11-2 and TRBJ2-5, with 12 bases lining up with TRBD2. V shed 7 bases and J 0 bases; nucleotides not matched to a gene: 12. The V gene's germline CDR1 is SGHAT and CDR2 FQNNGV. This CDR3 is built from 18 residues. Here the CDR3 DNA reads TGTGCCAGCACTCCCTCGGGACTAGCGGGCCAATACCAAGAGACCCAGTACTTC. The encoded protein is CASTPSGLAGQYQETQYF.

This clonotype has more than one count but fewer than ten. The conserved phenylalanine or tryptophan is not found at the CDR3 terminus, so this likely reflects a read error. The chain employs TRBV7-2 and TRBJ2-2; TRBD2 is a possible D gene (5 bases). The germline gives CDR1 SGHTA, CDR2 FQGNSA. CDR3 length: 14 residues. The germline V and J ends were trimmed by 6 bases and 5 bases, with 13 bases remaining between them. The CDR3 region has the DNA TGTGCCAGCAGGAGACGGGAATTAACCGGGGAGCTGTTTTCT. Translation gives CASRRRELTGELFS.

This clonotype turned up a few times. The V call is TRBV11-2, the J call TRBJ2-5; TRBD1 is a possible D gene (6 bases). The germline V gene has CDR1 SGHAT and CDR2 FQNNGV. Trimming took off 0 bases at V and 2 bases at J, with 19 bases between the two ends. CDR3 size: 18 residues. This CDR3 reads CASSLDWVAPGDQETQYF. The CDR3 DNA reads as TGTGCCAGCAGCTTAGATTGGGTCGCCCCAGGGGATCAAGAGACCCAGTACTTC.

This clonotype was picked up a small number of times. This chain links TRBV12-3 or TRBV12-4 with TRBJ2-1; D is unclear. V was trimmed by 6 bases and J by 4 bases, leaving 4 bases between them. CDR3 size: 11 residues. The CDR3 bases are TGTGCCAGCAGAGCTTACAATGAGCAGTTCTTC. This encodes CASRAYNEQFF.

J is TRBJ2-7 and V is TRBV7-2; 8 bases are a match to TRBD2. CDR1 and CDR2 (germline): SGHTA, FQGNSA. The CDR3 sequence is 17 residues long. With V trimmed by 6 bases and J by 4 bases, 17 bases remained unmatched. In nucleotides, the CDR3 is TGTGCCAGCAGTTCTTTAGGACACCGGGCGGGAGGTTACGAGCAGTACTTC. It encodes CASSSLGHRAGGYEQYF.

A few counts support this clonotype. The CDR3, as DNA: TGTGCCAGCAGCGGCCGACAGGGGGTGGGCACCGGGGAGCTGTTTTTT. Translation gives CASSGRQGVGTGELFF. V and J are TRBV25-1 and TRBJ2-2; 9 bases align to TRBD1. The germline CDR1 and CDR2 sequences are MGHDK and SYGVNS. The CDR3 extends over 16 amino acids. The V segment lost 6 bases and the J segment 4 bases; nucleotides outside the gene matches: 9.

This clonotype was seen ten or more times. The V and J genes are TRBV10-3 and TRBJ1-4, with a weak D call TRBD1 (5 bases). The CDR3 totals 18 residues. Germline CDR1 reads ENHRY; CDR2 reads SYGVKD. V was clipped by 3 bases and J by 7 bases, with 24 bases between them. CDR3 in amino acids: CAISDVYDYQGDVEKLFF. In DNA form, the CDR3 reads TGTGCCATCAGTGACGTTTATGACTACCAGGGAGACGTTGAAAAACTGTTTTTT.

The rearrangement links TRBV15 to TRBJ2-5; D is undetermined. This CDR3 comprises 15 residues. Germline V gives CDR1 LNHNV, CDR2 YYDKDF (reference sequence). The germline V and J ends were trimmed by 0 bases and 3 bases, with 11 bases remaining between them. DNA of the CDR3: TGTGCCACCAGCAGAGATCGCCGAAGGGAAGAGACCCAGTACTTC. Translated: CATSRDRRREETQYF.

This clonotype has only a few counts. The genes are TRBV11-2 and TRBJ2-7; 9 bases agree with TRBD2. Germline assignment: CDR1 SGHAT and CDR2 FQNNGV. This CDR3 is 19 amino acids long. V shed 5 bases, J shed 0 bases, and the junction held 17 bases outside the gene matches. CDR3 bases: TGTGCCAGCAGCCCGCGGTCGGGTAGCGGGGGCATGAGCTCCTACGAGCAGTACTTC. It yields the protein CASSPRSGSGGMSSYEQYF. The full variable domain, completed using reference TRBV11-2 and TRBJ2-7, is EAGVAQSPRYKIIEKRQSVAFWCNPISGHATLYWYQQILGQGPKLLIQFQNNGVVDDSQLPKDRFSAERLKGVDSTLKIQPAKLEDSAVYLCASSPRSGSGGMSSYEQYFGPGTRLTVT.

This clonotype was counted at least ten times. The genes are TRBV27 and TRBJ2-5; 10 bases line up with TRBD1. Looked up from germline, CDR1 is MNHEY and CDR2 is SMNVEV (reference sequence). V lost 5 bases, J lost 5 bases, and 11 bases stayed unmatched. The CDR3 spans 16 residues. CDR3 in amino acids: CASSRGQGPPLETQYF. The DNA for the CDR3 is TGTGCCAGCAGTCGGGGACAGGGGCCCCCGTTGGAGACCCAGTACTTC.

The chain combines TRBV6-5 with TRBJ2-1; 14 nucleotides match TRBD2. Germline V lookup: CDR1 MNHEY, CDR2 SVGAGI. The CDR3 runs 16 residues. The junction had 5 bases not matched to a gene; V was cut back by 4 bases and J by 6 bases. Written as DNA, the CDR3 is TGTGCCAGCAGTTCCTCGGGACTAGCGGGAGTCAATGAGCAGTTCTTC. Translation: CASSSSGLAGVNEQFF.

This clonotype has a count of ten or more. The gene calls are TRBV7-2 and TRBJ1-2; D is uncertain. V was clipped by 4 bases and J by 5 bases, with 11 bases between them. There are 13 residues in the CDR3. Germline CDR1 and CDR2: SGHTA and FQGNSA. The CDR3 DNA follows: TGTGCCAGCAGCTCCGGGATAGATTATGGCTACACCTTC. It encodes CASSSGIDYGYTF.

This clonotype was seen a few times. The CDR3 sequence: CSARKFRGGRQETQYF. The CDR3 DNA is TGCAGTGCTAGAAAATTCAGGGGGGGTCGACAAGAGACCCAGTACTTC. This sequence joins TRBV20-1 and TRBJ2-5; D tentatively fits TRBD1 or TRBD2 (7 bases each). Trimming left V 2 bases short and J 2 bases short, with 18 bases between. CDR3 length: 16 residues. The germline CDR1 and CDR2 sequences are DFQATT and SNEGSKA (reference sequence).

The gene calls are TRBV7-2 and TRBJ2-1, with 8 positions matching TRBD2. With 0 bases clipped from V and 0 bases from J, the junction kept 4 bases outside the gene matches. This CDR3 has 17 residues. Germline V gives CDR1 SGHTA, CDR2 FQGNSA. The DNA of the CDR3 is TGTGCCAGCAGCTTAGCACTAGCGGCTAGCTCCTACAATGAGCAGTTCTTC. Protein product: CASSLALAASSYNEQFF. The full variable domain, rest sourced from reference TRBV7-2 and TRBJ2-1, is GAGVSQSPSNKVTEKGKDVELRCDPISGHTALYWYRQSLGQGLEFLIYFQGNSAPDKSGLPSDRFSAERTGGSVSTLTIQRTQQEDSAVYLCASSLALAASSYNEQFFGPGTRLTVL.

This clonotype was found a few times. The chain links TRBV20-1 to TRBJ2-5; D possibly corresponds to TRBD1 (6 bases). Between the trimmed V and J ends, which lost 6 bases and 1 base, there was a span of 15 bases. CDR3 length equals 14 residues. Germline V gene sequence: CDR1 DFQATT, CDR2 SNEGSKA (reference sequence). CDR3 protein: CSARHRDLQETQYF. CDR3 sequence (DNA): TGCAGTGCCCGACACAGGGATCTCCAAGAGACCCAGTACTTC.

This clonotype showed up many times. The chain couples TRBV10-1 to TRBJ1-5; D uncertain. Trimming removed 3 bases at V and 5 bases at J, with 5 bases between. CDR3 size: 12 residues. Germline-derived CDR1 and CDR2 are WNHNN and SYGVQD (reference sequence). The CDR3 region is CASSDSDQPQHF. The CDR3, as DNA: TGCGCCAGCAGTGACTCAGATCAGCCCCAGCATTTT.

CDR3 DNA: TGCGCCAGCAGCTTGTATCTAGCGGCCACAGATACGCAGTATTTT. This gives the protein CASSLYLAATDTQYF. The chain carries TRBV5-1 and TRBJ2-3; TRBD2 agrees at 7 bases. The J segment lost 2 bases and the V segment lost 1 base, leaving 4 bases of the junction unmatched. This CDR3 has 15 residues. CDR1 is SGHRS and CDR2 is YFSETQ in the germline V gene.

This clonotype was counted only a few times. The junction shows a germline mismatch at one end, possibly a read error. The chain links TRBV6-6 to TRBJ1-1; 9 bases agree with TRBD1. CDR3 length equals 12 residues. Germline values: CDR1 MNHNY, CDR2 SVGAGI (reference sequence). This CDR3 is CASSSSQDRGLF. For the CDR3, the DNA is TGTGCCAGCAGTTCGTCCCAGGACAGGGGTCTGTTT.

This clonotype was seen more than once but under ten times. This chain uses TRBV5-6 with TRBJ2-7, with D possibly being TRBD1 (5 bases). The germline CDR1 and CDR2 sequences are SGHDT and YYEEEE. CDR3 size: 17 residues. V was trimmed by 3 bases and J by 1 base, leaving 20 bases between them. CDR3 DNA sequence: TGTGCCAGCAGCTCCCTAGGAAGGGGCTCCCTTTCCTACGAGCAGTACTTC. Protein sequence: CASSSLGRGSLSYEQYF.

The J gene is TRBJ2-1, the V gene TRBV6-2 or TRBV6-3; 10 positions match TRBD2. The germline gives CDR1 MNHEY, CDR2 SVGEGT. The ends lost 7 bases at V and 0 bases at J; junction bases unmatched: 12. The CDR3 is made up of 18 amino acids. The CDR3 here is CASTYSGGISYSYNEQFF. The CDR3 DNA is TGTGCCAGCACCTATAGCGGGGGGATATCTTACTCCTACAATGAGCAGTTCTTC.

V and J are TRBV29-1 and TRBJ2-7; D not resolved. V gave up 5 bases and J gave up 2 bases, with 13 bases separating them. The CDR3 loop spans 13 amino acids. Looked up from germline, CDR1 is SQVTM and CDR2 is ANQGSEA. The CDR3 bases are TGCAGCGTTATGGGTAGGATTGCCTACGAGCAGTACTTC. Translation gives CSVMGRIAYEQYF.

This sequence joins TRBV6-2 or TRBV6-3 and TRBJ1-2; no clear D gene. Germline V gene lookup returns CDR1 MNHEY and CDR2 SVGEGT. This CDR3 is 13 amino acids long. The V end was cut by 5 bases, the J end by 4 bases, with 11 bases between. The CDR3 coding sequence is TGTGCCAGCAGTGCCGGACCGATCTATGGCTACACCTTC. It is translated as CASSAGPIYGYTF.

The rearrangement joins TRBV7-3 to TRBJ2-1, with D unclear. This CDR3 contains 16 residues. Trimming took 5 bases from V and 0 from J, leaving 14 bases between them. Germline lookup yields CDR1 SGHTA and CDR2 FQGTGA. The CDR3 protein is CASSQWSTRSYNEQFF. The CDR3 bases are TGTGCCAGCAGCCAATGGTCCACCCGCTCCTACAATGAGCAGTTCTTC.

This clonotype came up a few times. CDR3 coding DNA: TGCAGTGCTAGGGACAGGGCCCCTCCCTACGAGCAGTACTTC. This codes for CSARDRAPPYEQYF. The V call is TRBV20-1, the J call TRBJ2-7, with 8 bases identical to TRBD1. CDR3 size: 14 residues. Losses at the gene ends were 3 bases for V and 2 bases for J; bases not matched to a gene: 6. Germline CDR1 DFQATT, CDR2 SNEGSKA (reference sequence).